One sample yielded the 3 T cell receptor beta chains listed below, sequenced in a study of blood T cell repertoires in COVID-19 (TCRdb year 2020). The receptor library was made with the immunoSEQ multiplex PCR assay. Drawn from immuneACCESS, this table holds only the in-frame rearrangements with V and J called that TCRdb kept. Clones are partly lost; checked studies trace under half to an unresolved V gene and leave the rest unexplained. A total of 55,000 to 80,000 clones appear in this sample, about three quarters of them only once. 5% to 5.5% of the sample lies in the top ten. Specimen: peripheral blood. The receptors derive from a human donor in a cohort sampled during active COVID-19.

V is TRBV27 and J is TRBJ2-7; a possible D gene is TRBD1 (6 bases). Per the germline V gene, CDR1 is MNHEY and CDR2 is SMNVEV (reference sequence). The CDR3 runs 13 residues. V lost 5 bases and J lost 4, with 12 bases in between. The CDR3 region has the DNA TGTGCCAGCAGTCCCGCCCAGGGGTACGAGCAGTACTTC. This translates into CASSPAQGYEQYF.

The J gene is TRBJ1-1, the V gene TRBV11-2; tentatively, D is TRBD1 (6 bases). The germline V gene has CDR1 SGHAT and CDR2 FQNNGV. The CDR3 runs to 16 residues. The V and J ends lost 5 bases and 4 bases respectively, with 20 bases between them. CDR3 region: CASSRGGGRGGTEAFF. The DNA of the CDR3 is TGTGCCAGCAGCAGAGGAGGTGGTAGGGGGGGCACTGAAGCTTTCTTT.

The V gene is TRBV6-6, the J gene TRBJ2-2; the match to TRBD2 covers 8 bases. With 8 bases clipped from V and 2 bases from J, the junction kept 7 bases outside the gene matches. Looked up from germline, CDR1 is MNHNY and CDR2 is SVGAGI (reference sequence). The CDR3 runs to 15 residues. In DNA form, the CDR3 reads TGTGCCAGCGAAGACCGGGGGGGAAACACCGGGGAGCTGTTTTTT. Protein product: CASEDRGGNTGELFF.